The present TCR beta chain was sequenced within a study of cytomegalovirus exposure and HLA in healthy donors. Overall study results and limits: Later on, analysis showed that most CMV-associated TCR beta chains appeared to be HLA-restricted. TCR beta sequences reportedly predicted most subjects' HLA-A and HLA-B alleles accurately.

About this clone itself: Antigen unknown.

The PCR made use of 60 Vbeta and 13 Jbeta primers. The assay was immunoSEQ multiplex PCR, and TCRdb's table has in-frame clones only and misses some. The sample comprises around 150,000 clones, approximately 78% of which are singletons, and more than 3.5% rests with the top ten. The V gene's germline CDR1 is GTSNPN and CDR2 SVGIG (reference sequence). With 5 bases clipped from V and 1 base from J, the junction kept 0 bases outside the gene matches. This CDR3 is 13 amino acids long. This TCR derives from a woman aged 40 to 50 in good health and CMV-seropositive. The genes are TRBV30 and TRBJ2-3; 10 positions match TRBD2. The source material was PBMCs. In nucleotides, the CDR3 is TGTGCCTGGGGACTAGCGGGCACAGATACGCAGTATTTT. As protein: CAWGLAGTDTQYF.